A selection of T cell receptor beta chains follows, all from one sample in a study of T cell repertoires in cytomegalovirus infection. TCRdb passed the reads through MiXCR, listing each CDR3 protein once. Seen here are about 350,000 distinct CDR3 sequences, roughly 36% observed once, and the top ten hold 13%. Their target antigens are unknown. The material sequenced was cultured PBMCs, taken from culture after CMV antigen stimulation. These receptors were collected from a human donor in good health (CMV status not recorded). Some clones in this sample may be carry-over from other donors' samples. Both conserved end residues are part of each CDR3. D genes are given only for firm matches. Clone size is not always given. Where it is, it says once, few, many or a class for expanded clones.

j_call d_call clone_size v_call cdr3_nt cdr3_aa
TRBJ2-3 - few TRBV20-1 TGCAGTGCTAGGGGCGGGATAGCAGATACGCAGTATTTT CSARGGIADTQYF
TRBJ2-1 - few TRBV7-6 TGTGCCAGCAGCCCAGCGTCAGCGGAGAGAATCGGATCCTACAATGAGCAGTTCTTC CASSPASAERIGSYNEQFF
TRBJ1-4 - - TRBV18 TGTGCCAGCTCACCATCAAGGGAATTGAAACTGTTTTTT CASSPSRELKLFF
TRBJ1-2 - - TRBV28 TGTGCCAGCAGTTCCGTAAACTATGGCTACACCTTC CASSSVNYGYTF
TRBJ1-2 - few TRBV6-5 TGTGCCAGCAGTTATTTTGCGGACTATGGCTACACCTTC CASSYFADYGYTF
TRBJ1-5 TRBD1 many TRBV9 TGTGCCAGCAGCGTAGTAAAAGTCTGGGGCGGCGGGTCCGGGACAGGGAATCAGCCCCAGCATTTT CASSVVKVWGGGSGTGNQPQHF
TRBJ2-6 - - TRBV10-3 TGTGCCATCAGTCAGACGGGATTAGTCTCTGGGGCCAACGTCCTGACTTTC CAISQTGLVSGANVLTF
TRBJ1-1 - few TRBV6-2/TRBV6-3 TGTGCCAGCAGTTCCGACAGTTACACTGAAGCTTTCTTT CASSSDSYTEAFF
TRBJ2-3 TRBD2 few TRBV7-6 TGTGCCAGCAGCTTAACTAGCGGGAGTGGGACAGATACGCAGTATTTT CASSLTSGSGTDTQYF
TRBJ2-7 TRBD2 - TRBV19 TGTGCCAGTAGTCAACTAGCGGGAGAAGTGGGCGAGCAGTACTTC CASSQLAGEVGEQYF
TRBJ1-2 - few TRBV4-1 TGCGCCAGCAGCCAAGCGGATAGAAATGGCGGCTACACCTTC CASSQADRNGGYTF
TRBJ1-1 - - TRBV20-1 TGCAGTGCTTTTGACTGGAACACTGAAGCTTTCTTT CSAFDWNTEAFF
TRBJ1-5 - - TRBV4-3 TGCGCCAGCAGCCAAGTGTTGGGGGACTATCAGCCCCAGCATTTT CASSQVLGDYQPQHF
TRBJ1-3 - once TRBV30 TGTGCCTGGAGTCGGGCCTCTGGAAACACCATATATTTT CAWSRASGNTIYF
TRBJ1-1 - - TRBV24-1 TGTGCCACCAGAGGGGGGGCGGGGAACACTGAAGCTTTCTTT CATRGGAGNTEAFF
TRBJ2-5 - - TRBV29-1 TGCAGCGTTGAAGATTCACAGAGCGCCAAACAAGAGACCCAGTACTTC CSVEDSQSAKQETQYF
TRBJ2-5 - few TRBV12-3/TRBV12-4 TGTGCCAGCGGAAAACAGGGCCAAGAGACCCAGTACTTC CASGKQGQETQYF
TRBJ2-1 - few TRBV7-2 TGTGCCAGCAGCTTAGGAACGCTGACCTACAATGAGCAGTTCTTC CASSLGTLTYNEQFF
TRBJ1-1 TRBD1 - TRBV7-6 TGTGCCAGCAGCTCCGGGACAGGAATTGAAGCTTTCTTT CASSSGTGIEAFF
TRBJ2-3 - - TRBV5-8 TGTGCCAGCAGCTTACATGACAGCACAGATACGCAGTATTTT CASSLHDSTDTQYF
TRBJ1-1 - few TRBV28 TGTGCCAGCAGCCGCGGGACGCGTGCTTTCTTT CASSRGTRAFF
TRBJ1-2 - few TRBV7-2 TGTGCCAGCAGCTTAGTTCAGGCCTACACCTTC CASSLVQAYTF
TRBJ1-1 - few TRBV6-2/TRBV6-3 TGTGCCAGCAGTAACGGGCGACCCCCCTTCGAAGCTTTCTTT CASSNGRPPFEAFF